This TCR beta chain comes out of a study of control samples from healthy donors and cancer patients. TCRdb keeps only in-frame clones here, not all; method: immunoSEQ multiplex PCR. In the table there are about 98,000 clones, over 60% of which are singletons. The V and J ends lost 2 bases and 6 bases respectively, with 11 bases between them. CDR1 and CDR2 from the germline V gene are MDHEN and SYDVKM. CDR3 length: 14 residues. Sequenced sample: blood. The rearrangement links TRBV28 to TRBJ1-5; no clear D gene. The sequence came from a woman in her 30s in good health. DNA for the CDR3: TGTGCCAGCAGTTTACCGGGATCAGCTCAGCCCCAGCATTTT. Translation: CASSLPGSAQPQHF. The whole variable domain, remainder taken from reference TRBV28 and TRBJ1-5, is DVKVTQSSRYLVKRTGEKVFLECVQDMDHENMFWYRQDPGLGLRLIYFSYDVKMKEKGDIPEGYSVSREKKERFSLILESASTNQTSMYLCASSLPGSAQPQHFGDGTRLSIL.